Below are 17 T cell receptor beta chains sequenced from a single sample in a study of OX40 agonist ivuxolimab in advanced cancers. Generated by immunoSEQ multiplex PCR, the TCRdb table keeps only in-frame clones and is missing some. Here the sample spans 60,000 to 75,000 clones, around 88% being singletons. Source: CD4+ or CD8+ T cells sorted from blood, taken in a trial of the OX40 agonist ivuxolimab. These receptors were taken from an adult with an advanced solid tumor such as melanoma, head and neck, liver or kidney cancer.

The chain has TRBV29-1 and TRBJ2-3; 15 positions agree with TRBD2. Germline-derived CDR1 and CDR2 are SQVTM and ANQGSEA. Trimming cost V 7 bases and J 0 bases; bases outside gene matches: 14. This CDR3 contains 19 residues. CDR3 sequence: CSANGLAGGPRYSTDTQYF. CDR3 nucleotide sequence: TGCAGCGCCAACGGACTAGCGGGGGGGCCCCGCTATAGCACAGATACGCAGTATTTT.

This chain joins TRBV27 and TRBJ2-7; D is unclear. Germline-derived CDR1 and CDR2 are MNHEY and SMNVEV (reference sequence). The V end lost 3 bases, the J end lost 3 bases, and 15 bases lay between the germline ends. The CDR3 spans 15 residues. The CDR3 spells CASSFWPPKNYEQYF. CDR3 nucleotide sequence: TGTGCCAGCAGTTTTTGGCCGCCCAAGAACTACGAGCAGTACTTC.

This clone is a singleton in its sample. Relative to the germline gene, one junction end is altered; a read error may explain this. V and J are TRBV5-1 and TRBJ1-3, with 10 bases aligning to TRBD1. Germline CDR1 SGHRS, CDR2 YFSETQ. CDR3 length: 14 amino acids. DNA for the CDR3: TGCGCCAGCAGCTGGACAGGGGGAGGAAGCACCATATATTTT. Translating gives CASSWTGGGSTIYF.

The chain links TRBV7-8 to TRBJ2-7, with unresolved D. There are 13 residues in the CDR3. Trimming removed 5 bases from V and 4 bases from J, with 12 bases in between. CDR1 is SGHVS and CDR2 is FQNEAQ in the germline V gene. This CDR3 is CASSPTHQYEQYF. The CDR3 DNA sequence: TGTGCCAGCAGCCCGACCCACCAATACGAGCAGTACTTC.

This chain joins TRBV28 and TRBJ2-7, with TRBD1 matching over 11 bases. The germline V gene has CDR1 MDHEN and CDR2 SYDVKM. There are 15 residues in the CDR3. Losses at the gene ends were 5 bases for V and 7 bases for J; bases not matched to a gene: 10. Written as DNA, the CDR3 is TGTGCCAGCAGTCCGGCGGGACAGGGGGTGAGGGAGCAGTACTTC. Amino acids: CASSPAGQGVREQYF.

In this sample, this clone turned up once. Compared with germline, one end of the junction differs, possibly owing to a read error. The gene calls are TRBV4-2 and TRBJ2-2; D may be TRBD2 (5 bases). CDR1 and CDR2 from the germline V gene are LGHNA and YNFKEQ. CDR3 size: 14 residues. Here the CDR3 reads CASSQPLGTGELLF. The CDR3 coding sequence is TGTGCCAGCAGCCAACCTCTAGGCACCGGGGAGCTGCTTTTT.

The rearrangement links TRBV19 to TRBJ1-1, with 10 bases lining up with TRBD1. Trimming removed 6 bases from V and 2 bases from J; junction bases left unmatched: 9. Germline V gene data show CDR1 as LNHDA and CDR2 as SQIVND (reference sequence). The CDR3 contains 16 residues. As DNA, the CDR3 is TGTGCCAGTAGCCCCGGGACAGGGGCGGGAAACACTGAAGCTTTCTTT. Translating gives CASSPGTGAGNTEAFF.

Concerning this clone itself: The same CDR3 is also encoded by other DNA sequences in this sample. V gene TRBV7-9 combines with J gene TRBJ1-1; 7 bases line up with TRBD1. Germline assignment: CDR1 SEHNR and CDR2 FQNEAQ (reference sequence). The V segment lost 5 bases and the J segment 0 bases; nucleotides outside the gene matches: 3. The CDR3 is 14 residues long. The CDR3 DNA follows: TGTGCCAGCAGCCTGACAGGGCTGAACACTGAAGCTTTCTTT. Protein sequence: CASSLTGLNTEAFF.

The chain joins TRBV7-3 to TRBJ2-2, with 8 nucleotides matching TRBD2. The germline V gene encodes CDR1 SGHTA and CDR2 FQGTGA. This CDR3 has 15 residues. V shed 4 bases, J shed 7 bases, and the junction held 8 bases outside the gene matches. The CDR3 DNA reads as TGTGCCAGCAGCTCCGCCCGGGAGGGCCTCGGGGAGCTGTTTTTT. As protein: CASSSAREGLGELFF.

The chain uses TRBV2 and TRBJ2-7, with D hard to call. The V end was cut by 2 bases, the J end by 9 bases, with 14 bases between. Germline CDR1 SNHLY, CDR2 FYNNEI. CDR3 length: 13 amino acids. The CDR3 DNA sequence: TGTGCCAGCAGTGAATACTGGGCTAGAGGGCAGTACTTC. It is translated as CASSEYWARGQYF.

The chain is built from TRBV7-9 and TRBJ1-1; unclear D gene. The V gene's germline CDR1 is SEHNR and CDR2 FQNEAQ (reference sequence). This CDR3 region has 14 residues. The V end lost 3 bases, the J end lost 3 bases, and 11 bases lay between the germline ends. This CDR3 reads CASSLSNWDTEAFF. CDR3 nucleotides: TGTGCCAGCAGCTTGAGTAACTGGGACACTGAAGCTTTCTTT.

This clone is classed as medium-sized. The chain has TRBV5-1 and TRBJ1-3; weak D call: TRBD1 (5 bases). The germline V and J ends were trimmed by 4 bases and 0 bases, with 8 bases remaining between them. This CDR3 comprises 14 residues. Germline V gene sequence: CDR1 SGHRS, CDR2 YFSETQ. CDR3 coding DNA: TGCGCCAGCAGCGGGGGTAACTCTGGAAACACCATATATTTT. This sequence encodes CASSGGNSGNTIYF.

The J gene is TRBJ2-3, the V gene TRBV14; D gene ambiguous. Trimming shortened V by 0 bases and J by 0 bases, and 4 bases separated the two germline ends. The CDR3 runs 14 residues. Germline V gives CDR1 SGHDN, CDR2 FVKESK. The CDR3 loop reads CASSQDGSTDTQYF. The DNA of the CDR3 is TGTGCCAGCAGCCAAGACGGTAGCACAGATACGCAGTATTTT. The entire variable domain, with the rest obtained from reference TRBV14 and TRBJ2-3, is as follows: EAGVTQFPSHSVIEKGQTVTLRCDPISGHDNLYWYRRVMGKEIKFLLHFVKESKQDESGMPNNRFLAERTGGTYSTLKVQPAELEDSGVYFCASSQDGSTDTQYFGPGTRLTVL.

The chain employs TRBV2 and TRBJ2-2; no reliable D call. The length of the CDR3 is 12 residues. Germline V gene sequence: CDR1 SNHLY, CDR2 FYNNEI. V was cut by 8 bases and J by 3 bases, with 7 bases left in between. The CDR3 protein is CASGLDTGELFF. The CDR3 region has the DNA TGTGCCAGCGGATTAGACACCGGGGAGCTGTTTTTT.

Regarding this clone: Other DNA sequences in the sample encode the same CDR3. V is TRBV19 and J is TRBJ2-7; D unclear. There are 14 residues in the CDR3. Germline V gene sequence: CDR1 LNHDA, CDR2 SQIVND (reference sequence). Trimming removed 6 bases from V and 0 bases from J, with 12 bases in between. The DNA of the CDR3 is TGTGCCAGTAGCTTGGGCCAGAGCTCCTACGAGCAGTACTTC. Translation: CASSLGQSSYEQYF.

The chain combines TRBV7-3 with TRBJ2-5, with D perhaps being TRBD1 or TRBD2 (5 bases each). Germline CDR1 and CDR2: SGHTA and FQGTGA. CDR3 length: 13 residues. The ends were cut back, 5 bases at V and 5 bases at J, with 12 bases in the middle. CDR3 residues: CASSPSWGETQYF. Here the CDR3 DNA reads TGTGCCAGCAGCCCATCCTGGGGGGAGACCCAGTACTTC.

The V call is TRBV6-1, the J call TRBJ2-6; D is ambiguous. Germline V lookup: CDR1 MNHNS, CDR2 SASEGT. CDR3 length: 15 residues. Trimming took 2 bases from V and 2 from J, leaving 7 bases between them. CDR3 nucleotide sequence: TGTGCCAGCAGTGAAAACCGGGCTGGGGCCAACGTCCTGACTTTC. This translates into CASSENRAGANVLTF.